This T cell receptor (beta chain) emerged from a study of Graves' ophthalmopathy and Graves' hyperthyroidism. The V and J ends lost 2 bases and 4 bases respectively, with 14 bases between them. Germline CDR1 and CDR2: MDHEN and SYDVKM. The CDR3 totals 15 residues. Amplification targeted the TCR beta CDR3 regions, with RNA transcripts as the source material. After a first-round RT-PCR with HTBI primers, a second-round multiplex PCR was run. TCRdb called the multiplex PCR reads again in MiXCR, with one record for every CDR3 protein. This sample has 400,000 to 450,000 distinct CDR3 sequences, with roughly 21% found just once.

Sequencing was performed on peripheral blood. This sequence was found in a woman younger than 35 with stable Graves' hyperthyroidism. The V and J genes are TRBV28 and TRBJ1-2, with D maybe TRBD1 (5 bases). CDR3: CASSLPPGVGYGYTF. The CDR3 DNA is TGTGCCAGCAGTTTACCCCCGGGGGTCGGCTATGGCTACACCTTC.